This entry describes one T cell receptor beta chain. It has no known antigen specificity. There are no base qualities to consult, and no much larger clone falls within one base. Participants in the prospective study were aged roughly 18 to 100 years, lived in 20 to 25 United States geographic areas, and enrolled through a virtual design. To assign participants to cohorts, the prospective study relied on clinical history that participants themselves reported in a screening survey and a study questionnaire. ImmuneRACE Cohort 3 recovered participants were defined by two consecutive negative NP/OP PCR tests, healthcare professional clearance, or symptom resolution. Each participant in the prospective study had whole blood, serum and a nasopharyngeal or oropharyngeal swab collected by mobile phlebotomists. Participants in the prospective study had the option to provide additional blood draws and questionnaires over a roughly 2-month period. Blood samples from the prospective study were shipped frozen or at room temperature prior to DNA extraction.

This entry is derived from a study of blood T cell repertoires in COVID-19 (dated by TCRdb to 2020 to 2022). Notes on the research overall: Collaborator samples came from the United States, Italy and Spain and covered acute and convalescent phases of COVID-19. A freely available public database, intended as a resource for researchers studying the immune response to SARS-CoV-2, is where the repertoires were released. Where available, HLA class I and class II types were taken from metadata supplied by the sample provider and were not determined by assay-based typing. The dataset comprised deeply sampled blood TCRbeta repertoires from subjects exposed to, actively infected with, or recovered from COVID-19. The prospective study material was composed of cDNA or gDNA derived from T cells, B-cell-depleted T cells, or PBMCs. A de-identified subject ID, COVID-19 status, age in years and sex were almost always included in the sample metadata. Samples came from the ongoing ImmuneRACE study (first 160 participants) plus 1,254 subjects from 6 global collaborators.

Paper-wide results and their limitations: The amount of clinical and demographic metadata varied by source and participant and was provided uncurated.

From the cysteine through the phenylalanine, the CDR3 covers 15 amino acids. Only the CDR3 portion is preserved as DNA: 45 bases, with reading frame beginning at the first base. From a lookup of the germline V gene (reference sequence), CDR1 and CDR2 are LGHDT and YNNKEL. Trimming accounts for 1 base at V and 7 bases at J, while the number of junction bases matched to no gene is 6. TCRbeta CDR3 regions were amplified from genomic DNA by means of the immunoSEQ Assay, a bias-controlled multiplex PCR. In the authors' own workflow: The number of nucleated cells in each sample was estimated by amplification of reference gene primers within the assay. Sequence reads were collapsed and filtered to measure the absolute abundance of every unique TCRbeta CDR3 rearrangement. Productive Simpson clonality was computed per sample as the square root of Simpson's diversity index over productive rearrangements. The table comes from immuneACCESS by way of TCRdb, which keeps in-frame sequences with V and J called. Part of the clones is missing from these tables; in studies checked, under half for an unresolved V gene and the rest for unknown reasons. From that table come the V and J calls and clone size; the DNA was used to work out D and trimming. In this sample the table shows roughly 300,000 clones, 85% of which occur a single time. The top ten hold 2% to 3% of the sample.

The rearranged chain carries TRBV3-1 (or the pseudogene TRBV3-2) and TRBJ2-2; TRBD2 fits 7 bases in the junction. The sequence came from a woman aged 45-60 years who had recovered from COVID-19. The sequencing input was PBMCs or T cells enriched from blood (not recorded which). The CDR3 is CASSQASIAGGELFF. The base sequence is TGTGCCAGCAGCCAAGCATCAATAGCGGGCGGGGAGCTGTTTTTT.